This entry describes one T cell receptor beta chain. Its antigen is not known. The time point is: persistent/refractory GD, antithyroid drugs over 5 years with positive TRAb. After RNA was extracted from PBMCs, the TCR library was made from it. EDTA tubes collected 7.5 to 9.5 milliliters of peripheral blood. This sample is drawn from a study of regulatory T cells in long-lasting Graves disease. Study observations and caveats: Persistent cases favored TRBV28, TRBJ1-2 and TRBJ2-5. Investigators studied peripheral blood only, not thyroid tissue.

V lost 9 bases, J lost 1 base, and 10 bases lay in between. Per germline, CDR1 MNHNS and CDR2 SASEGT. The CDR3 is 12 amino acids. Libraries of TCR beta came from iRepertoire HTBI primers plus Arm-PCR of CDR3 regions. One entry per CDR3 protein results from TCRdb running MiXCR on the multiplex PCR reads. The table lists about 660,000 distinct CDR3 sequences, 30% of them singletons, with 35% to 55% in the top ten. V gene TRBV6-1 combines with J gene TRBJ2-7, with D hard to call. The sequenced sample was peripheral blood mononuclear cells (PBMCs), obtained when the disease was refractory, from a patient treated with antithyroid drugs. The TCR comes from a female donor with Graves disease. The CDR3 coding sequence is TGTGCCAGTGCCGGTTATTCCTACGAGCAGTACTTC. Translated: CASAGYSYEQYF.